Below are 9 T cell receptor beta chains sequenced from a single sample in a study of T-cell memory formation after mild COVID-19. Each CDR3 protein gets one entry after TCRdb re-called the 5' RACE reads with MiXCR. This sample carries more than 450,000 distinct CDR3 sequences, around 17% of them seen once, and the ten largest clones take about 11%. The sample taken for sequencing was PBMCs or a T cell subset sorted from them (not recorded which). All receptors derive from an adult woman who had mild COVID-19 (a few samples of this study predate the infection). Cell type and time point are not known.

The chain combines TRBV7-9 with TRBJ2-7; D ambiguous. The CDR3 consists of 14 residues. Trimming shortened V by 5 bases and J by 0 bases, and 11 bases separated the two germline ends. CDR1 is SEHNR and CDR2 is FQNEAQ in the germline V gene (reference sequence). This chain's CDR3 is CASSPREFSYEQYF. The CDR3 DNA sequence: TGTGCCAGCAGCCCCAGAGAGTTCTCCTACGAGCAGTACTTC. Full variable domain (missing parts from reference TRBV7-9 and TRBJ2-7): DTGVSQNPRHKITKRGQNVTFRCDPISEHNRLYWYRQTLGQGPEFLTYFQNEAQLEKSRLLSDRFSAERPKGSFSTLEIQRTEQGDSAMYLCASSPREFSYEQYFGPGTRLTVT.

This clonotype was found a few times. The rearrangement links TRBV7-2 to TRBJ2-3; the match to TRBD2 covers 13 bases. In germline, CDR1 is SGHTA, CDR2 FQGNSA. Trimming removed 5 bases from V and 6 bases from J; junction bases left unmatched: 8. The CDR3 is 16 amino acids. The CDR3 DNA reads TGTGCCAGCAGCGAAAGACTAGCGGGGGGTTCTGATACGCAGTATTTT. It codes for CASSERLAGGSDTQYF.

This clonotype was picked up a small number of times. The V gene is TRBV7-9, the J gene TRBJ2-6; TRBD1 might be the D (6 bases). Germline CDR1 reads SEHNR; CDR2 reads FQNEAQ (reference sequence). Trimming took off 1 base at V and 4 bases at J, with 11 bases between the two ends. The CDR3 covers 16 residues. The CDR3 loop is CASSLETGYGANVLTF. In DNA, the CDR3 is TGTGCCAGCAGCTTAGAGACAGGCTACGGGGCCAACGTCCTGACTTTC.

There are a few counts of this clonotype. The rearrangement links TRBV7-2 to TRBJ2-7; 8 bases fit TRBD2. This CDR3 comprises 15 residues. CDR1 and CDR2 from the germline V gene are SGHTA and FQGNSA. Trimming removed 1 base from V and 3 bases from J; junction bases left unmatched: 5. CDR3 coding DNA: TGTGCCAGCAGCTTAGGCGGACTAGCAATCTACGAGCAGTACTTC. As protein: CASSLGGLAIYEQYF. The variable domain in full, completed from reference TRBV7-2 and TRBJ2-7, reads GAGVSQSPSNKVTEKGKDVELRCDPISGHTALYWYRQSLGQGLEFLIYFQGNSAPDKSGLPSDRFSAERTGGSVSTLTIQRTQQEDSAVYLCASSLGGLAIYEQYFGPGTRLTVT.

This clonotype was detected only a few times. This rearrangement joins TRBV10-3 to TRBJ2-7; D may be TRBD1 (5 bases). Between the trimmed V and J ends, which lost 4 bases and 2 bases, there was a span of 12 bases. There are 14 residues in the CDR3. Germline-derived CDR1 and CDR2 are ENHRY and SYGVKD. In nucleotides, the CDR3 is TGTGCCATCAGTGTACAGGAGTCAACCTACGAGCAGTACTTC. This gives the protein CAISVQESTYEQYF.

This clonotype was detected ten times or more. The V gene is TRBV19, the J gene TRBJ2-7; D is perhaps TRBD1 or TRBD2 (5 bases each). Trimming removed 6 bases from V and 6 bases from J, with 18 bases in between. This CDR3 is built from 14 residues. Germline CDR1 LNHDA, CDR2 SQIVND (reference sequence). CDR3 residues: CASSQTGTPREQYF. CDR3 coding DNA: TGTGCCAGTAGCCAGACCGGGACCCCGCGCGAGCAGTACTTC.

The rearrangement uses TRBV24-1 and TRBJ1-5; no reliable D call. CDR3 length: 15 amino acids. Trimming removed 5 bases from V and 0 bases from J, with 10 bases in between. CDR1 KGHDR and CDR2 SFDVKD come from the germline V gene. The CDR3 here is CATSGGGLSNQPQHF. Here the CDR3 DNA reads TGTGCCACCAGTGGCGGCGGCCTTAGCAATCAGCCCCAGCATTTT.

This clonotype was found a few times. The chain is built from TRBV12-3 or TRBV12-4 and TRBJ2-1; 7 positions match TRBD2. V shed 3 bases and J 6 bases; nucleotides not matched to a gene: 8. This CDR3 has 15 amino acids. CDR3 amino acids: CASSFGGRGANEQFF. In DNA form, the CDR3 reads TGTGCCAGCAGTTTTGGCGGGAGAGGGGCCAATGAGCAGTTCTTC.

This clonotype has only a few counts. V gene TRBV20-1 combines with J gene TRBJ2-3, with D tentatively TRBD2 (6 bases). The CDR3 is 14 amino acids. Germline CDR1 DFQATT, CDR2 SNEGSKA (reference sequence). Trimming removed 6 bases from V and 2 bases from J, with 15 bases in between. In DNA form, the CDR3 reads TGCAGTGCCCCCAGGGAGGATACCACAGATACGCAGTATTTT. Protein sequence: CSAPREDTTDTQYF.